The clone carrying this TCR beta chain appeared a few times. The data stem from a study of cytomegalovirus exposure and HLA in healthy donors. The PCR contained 60 Vbeta and 13 Jbeta primers. Profiled with immunoSEQ multiplex PCR; TCRdb holds only in-frame clones, not every one. The sample has approximately 180,000 clones, approximately 80% seen once. This CDR3 is built from 13 residues. The V end was cut by 5 bases, the J end by 5 bases, with 10 bases between. The V gene's germline CDR1 is MNHEY and CDR2 SVGAGI. The gene calls are TRBV6-5 and TRBJ1-5; no reliable D call. Source material: PBMCs. The sequence was obtained from a young man in good health and CMV-seropositive. The CDR3 nucleotides are TGTGCCAGCAGTGAGGCAGAACATCAGCCCCAGCATTTT. Translation gives CASSEAEHQPQHF.